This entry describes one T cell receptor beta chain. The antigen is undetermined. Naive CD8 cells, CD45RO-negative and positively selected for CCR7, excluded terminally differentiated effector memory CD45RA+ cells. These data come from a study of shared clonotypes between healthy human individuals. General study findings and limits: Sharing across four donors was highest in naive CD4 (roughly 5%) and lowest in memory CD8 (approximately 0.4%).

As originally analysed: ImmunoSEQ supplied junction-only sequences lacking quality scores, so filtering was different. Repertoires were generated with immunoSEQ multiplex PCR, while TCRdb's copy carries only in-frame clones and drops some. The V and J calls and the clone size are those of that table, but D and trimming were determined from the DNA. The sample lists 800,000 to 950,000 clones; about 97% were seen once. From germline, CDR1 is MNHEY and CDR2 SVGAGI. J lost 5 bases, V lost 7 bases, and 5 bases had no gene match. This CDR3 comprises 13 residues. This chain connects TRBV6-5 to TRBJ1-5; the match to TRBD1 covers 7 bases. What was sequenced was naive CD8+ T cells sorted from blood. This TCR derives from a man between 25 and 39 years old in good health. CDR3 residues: CASMGTGDQPQHF. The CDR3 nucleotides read TGTGCCAGCATGGGAACAGGGGATCAGCCCCAGCATTTT.